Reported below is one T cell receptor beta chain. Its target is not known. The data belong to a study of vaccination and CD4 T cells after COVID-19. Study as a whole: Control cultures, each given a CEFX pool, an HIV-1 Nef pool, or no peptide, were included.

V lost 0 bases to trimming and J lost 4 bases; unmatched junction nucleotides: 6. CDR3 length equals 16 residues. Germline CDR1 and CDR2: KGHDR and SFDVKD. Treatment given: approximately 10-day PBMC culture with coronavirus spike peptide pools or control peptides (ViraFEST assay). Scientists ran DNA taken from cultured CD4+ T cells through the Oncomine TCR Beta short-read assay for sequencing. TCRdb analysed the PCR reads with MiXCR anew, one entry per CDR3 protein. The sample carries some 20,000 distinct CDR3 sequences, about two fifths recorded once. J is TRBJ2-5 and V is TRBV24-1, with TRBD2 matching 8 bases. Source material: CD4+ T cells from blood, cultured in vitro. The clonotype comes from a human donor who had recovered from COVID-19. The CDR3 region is CATSDLPGGLTETQYF. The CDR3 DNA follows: TGTGCCACCAGTGATTTGCCGGGAGGGCTGACAGAGACCCAGTACTTC.